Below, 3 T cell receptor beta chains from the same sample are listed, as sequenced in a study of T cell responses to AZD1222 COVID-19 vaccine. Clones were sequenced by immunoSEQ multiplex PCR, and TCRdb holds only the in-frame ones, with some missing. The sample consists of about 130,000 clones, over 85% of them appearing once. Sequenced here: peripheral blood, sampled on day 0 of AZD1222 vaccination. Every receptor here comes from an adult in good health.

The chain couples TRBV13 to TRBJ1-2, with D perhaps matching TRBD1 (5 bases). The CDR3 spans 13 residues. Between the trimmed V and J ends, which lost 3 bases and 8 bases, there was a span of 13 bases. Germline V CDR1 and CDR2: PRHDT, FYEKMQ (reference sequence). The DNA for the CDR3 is TGTGCCAGCAGCTTTGGGGGAGGTGGCGGCTACACCTTC. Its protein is CASSFGGGGGYTF. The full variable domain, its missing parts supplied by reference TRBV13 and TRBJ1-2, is AAGVIQSPRHLIKEKRETATLKCYPIPRHDTVYWYQQGPGQDPQFLISFYEKMQSDKGSIPDRFSAQQFSDYHSELNMSSLELGDSALYFCASSFGGGGGYTFGSGTRLTVV.

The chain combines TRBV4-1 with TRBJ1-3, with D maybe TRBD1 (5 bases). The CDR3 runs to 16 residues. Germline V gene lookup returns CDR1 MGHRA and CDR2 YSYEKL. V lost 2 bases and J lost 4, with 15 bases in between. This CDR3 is CASSQSRGVQGNTIYF. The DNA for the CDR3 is TGCGCCAGCAGCCAATCCCGGGGGGTCCAAGGAAACACCATATATTTT.

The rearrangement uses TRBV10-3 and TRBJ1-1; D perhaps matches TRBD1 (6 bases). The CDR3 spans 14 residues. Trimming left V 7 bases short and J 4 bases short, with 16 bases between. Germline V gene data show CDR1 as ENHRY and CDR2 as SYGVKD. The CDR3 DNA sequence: TGTGCCATCACACAGGGAGGGGGAGGCACTGAAGCTTTCTTT. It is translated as CAITQGGGGTEAFF.